The next 30 T cell receptor beta chains were all read from a single sample in a study of regulatory T cells in long-lasting Graves disease. Stated time point: persistent/refractory GD, antithyroid drugs over 5 years with positive TRAb. After RNA was extracted from PBMCs, the TCR library was made from it. Assembly of TCR beta libraries relied on iRepertoire HTBI primers together with Arm-PCR of CDR3 regions. Using its own MiXCR run on the multiplex PCR reads, TCRdb lists one record per CDR3 protein. This table holds over 250,000 distinct CDR3 sequences, 22% found once. The sequences come from peripheral blood mononuclear cells (PBMCs), collected when the disease was refractory, from a patient treated with antithyroid drugs. The receptors come from a female donor with Graves disease.

This clonotype is a singleton in its sample. The chain employs TRBV7-9 and TRBJ2-1; 7 bases line up with TRBD2. V shed 5 bases and J 4 bases; nucleotides not matched to a gene: 11. The CDR3 sequence is 16 residues long. Germline V gene sequence: CDR1 SEHNR, CDR2 FQNEAQ (reference sequence). This CDR3 reads CASSPHVGTIYNEQFF. For the CDR3, the DNA is TGTGCCAGCAGCCCTCACGTCGGGACTATATACAATGAGCAGTTCTTC.

This chain joins TRBV27 and TRBJ1-6; TRBD1 aligns across 7 bases. This CDR3 region has 14 residues. V gave up 5 bases and J gave up 10 bases; unmatched junction bases: 8. Germline V gives CDR1 MNHEY, CDR2 SMNVEV (reference sequence). The CDR3 reads CASSRQGSRSPLHF. The CDR3 bases are TGTGCCAGCAGTCGACAGGGTTCACGGTCACCCCTCCACTTT.

This clonotype was detected a few times. The chain employs TRBV5-1 and TRBJ1-1, with 9 nucleotides matching TRBD1. The CDR3 covers 14 residues. In germline, CDR1 is SGHRS, CDR2 YFSETQ. V shed 5 bases, J shed 3 bases, and the junction held 5 bases outside the gene matches. CDR3 coding DNA: TGCGCCAGCAGGGGTAGGACAGGGGACACTGAAGCTTTCTTT. It is translated as CASRGRTGDTEAFF.

This clonotype was seen more than once but under ten times. This rearrangement joins TRBV27 to TRBJ2-2; D possibly corresponds to TRBD2 (6 bases). Trimming left V 4 bases short and J 8 bases short, with 20 bases between. CDR3 length: 16 amino acids. CDR1 is MNHEY, CDR2 SMNVEV, per germline (reference sequence). DNA for the CDR3: TGTGCCAGCAGTTGGTATCGGCCCTCCGCGGGGGGGGAGCTGTTTTTT. This sequence encodes CASSWYRPSAGGELFF.

There are a few counts of this clonotype. The V gene is TRBV7-2, the J gene TRBJ1-6, with D uncertain. CDR3 length: 14 amino acids. Trimming took off 1 base at V and 7 bases at J, with 8 bases between the two ends. Looked up from germline, CDR1 is SGHTA and CDR2 is FQGNSA. In DNA, the CDR3 is TGTGCCAGCAGCTTAGGAGCTTCGAATTCACCCCTCCACTTT. This translates into CASSLGASNSPLHF.

This clonotype was seen at least ten times. The chain is built from TRBV28 and TRBJ2-2; a possible D gene is TRBD1 (6 bases). The CDR3 contains 13 residues. Germline loops: CDR1 MDHEN, CDR2 SYDVKM. V was pared by 5 bases and J by 7 bases, with 11 bases between. The CDR3 spells CASSEGDRGELFF. The CDR3 region has the DNA TGTGCCAGCAGTGAGGGGGACCGCGGGGAGCTGTTTTTT. The whole variable domain, remainder taken from reference TRBV28 and TRBJ2-2, is DVKVTQSSRYLVKRTGEKVFLECVQDMDHENMFWYRQDPGLGLRLIYFSYDVKMKEKGDIPEGYSVSREKKERFSLILESASTNQTSMYLCASSEGDRGELFFGEGSRLTVL.

This clonotype appeared a few times. J is TRBJ2-7 and V is TRBV6-2 or TRBV6-3; perhaps TRBD1 as D (6 bases). Looked up from germline, CDR1 is MNHEY and CDR2 is SVGEGT. The CDR3 has 13 amino acids. V lost 4 bases and J lost 5, with 12 bases in between. As DNA, the CDR3 is TGTGCCAGCAGTTTCAGGGGTTCCCACGAGCAGTACTTC. Its translation: CASSFRGSHEQYF.

This clonotype was seen just once. Just one base apart from a much larger clone, this may be a read error. The rearrangement links TRBV9 to TRBJ2-5, with 8 bases lining up with TRBD1. In germline, CDR1 is SGDLS, CDR2 YYNGEE. The CDR3 spans 14 residues. V lost 5 bases, J lost 5 bases, and 8 bases stayed unmatched. CDR3 nucleotide sequence: TGTGCCAGCAGGGGTCAGGGGGCCCTTGAGACCCAGTACTTC. Protein product: CASRGQGALETQYF.

This clonotype was counted between two and nine times. The gene calls are TRBV7-9 and TRBJ1-3; D is ambiguous. The CDR3 is made up of 16 amino acids. The V gene lost 1 base and the J gene lost 0 bases, with 10 bases spanning the gap. CDR1 is SEHNR and CDR2 is FQNEAQ in the germline V gene (reference sequence). CDR3 region: CASSLGVSVSGNTIYF. The CDR3 DNA reads as TGTGCCAGCAGCTTAGGAGTGTCTGTCTCTGGAAACACCATATATTTT. The full variable domain, its missing parts supplied by reference TRBV7-9 and TRBJ1-3, is DTGVSQNPRHKITKRGQNVTFRCDPISEHNRLYWYRQTLGQGPEFLTYFQNEAQLEKSRLLSDRFSAERPKGSFSTLEIQRTEQGDSAMYLCASSLGVSVSGNTIYFGEGSWLTVV.

Remarks on this clonotype: A much larger clone sits a single nucleotide away, making a read error possible. The J gene is TRBJ2-1, the V gene TRBV7-2, with D maybe TRBD1 (5 bases). This CDR3 has 16 amino acids. V was trimmed by 2 bases and J by 8 bases, leaving 19 bases between them. The germline V gene encodes CDR1 SGHTA and CDR2 FQGNSA. CDR3: CASSLSATERGDEQFF. For the CDR3, the DNA is TGTGCCAGCAGCTTAAGCGCAACTGAAAGGGGCGATGAGCAGTTCTTC. Supplemented by reference TRBV7-2 and TRBJ2-1, the full variable domain reads GAGVSQSPSNKVTEKGKDVELRCDPISGHTALYWYRQSLGQGLEFLIYFQGNSAPDKSGLPSDRFSAERTGGSVSTLTIQRTQQEDSAVYLCASSLSATERGDEQFFGPGTRLTVL.

This clonotype showed up many times. The V and J genes are TRBV6-1 and TRBJ1-2, with 7 nucleotides matching TRBD1. Germline assignment: CDR1 MNHNS and CDR2 SASEGT. This CDR3 has 17 amino acids. V shed 6 bases, J shed 4 bases, and the junction held 17 bases outside the gene matches. The CDR3 loop reads CASRFTSLTGSFYGYTF. The CDR3 nucleotides read TGTGCCAGCAGATTTACTAGCCTGACAGGGAGTTTCTATGGCTACACCTTC.

This clonotype was counted a few times. The chain has TRBV12-3 or TRBV12-4 and TRBJ1-6; D gene unclear. Trimming took off 5 bases at V and 2 bases at J, with 10 bases between the two ends. The CDR3 has 15 amino acids. Here the CDR3 reads CASSPDIAYNSPLHF. The DNA for the CDR3 is TGTGCCAGCAGTCCAGACATCGCCTATAATTCACCCCTCCACTTT.

The chain joins TRBV19 to TRBJ1-6, with TRBD1 as a possible D gene (6 bases). From germline, CDR1 is LNHDA and CDR2 SQIVND (reference sequence). This CDR3 is built from 13 residues. The CDR3 sequence is CVSHRDHNSPLHF. The CDR3 region has the DNA TGTGTCAGCCACAGGGACCATAATTCACCCCTCCACTTT.

The sample holds a few counts of this clonotype. The chain has TRBV12-3 or TRBV12-4 and TRBJ1-4; possible D gene TRBD1, 6 bases. The V and J ends lost 3 bases and 6 bases respectively, with 11 bases between them. This CDR3 region has 14 residues. The CDR3 DNA sequence: TGTGCCAGCAGTTTCGTGGGGGCTGATGAAAAACTGTTTTTT. This codes for CASSFVGADEKLFF.

This clonotype was detected ten times or more. V gene TRBV18 combines with J gene TRBJ1-4; D ambiguous. Trimming left V 3 bases short and J 8 bases short, with 10 bases between. This CDR3 contains 13 residues. Per germline, CDR1 KGHSH and CDR2 LQKENI. DNA of the CDR3: TGTGCCAGCTCACCGTCCCAGTACGAAAAACTGTTTTTT. This codes for CASSPSQYEKLFF. Combining the CDR3 with reference TRBV18 and TRBJ1-4 gives the whole variable domain NAGVMQNPRHLVRRRGQEARLRCSPMKGHSHVYWYRQLPEEGLKFMVYLQKENIIDESGMPKERFSAEFPKEGPSILRIQQVVRGDSAAYFCASSPSQYEKLFFGSGTQLSVL.

In its sample, this clonotype was seen a few times. The V gene is TRBV11-2, the J gene TRBJ2-2; TRBD1 agrees at 8 bases. Germline CDR1 is SGHAT and CDR2 is FQNNGV. The CDR3 consists of 17 residues. The V gene end was trimmed by 4 bases and the J gene end by 6 bases; junction bases not matched to a gene: 13. Written as DNA, the CDR3 is TGTGCCAGCAGCTGGGTTTTCAGGGGGCGCCTTGCCGGGGAGCTGTTTTTT. It is translated as CASSWVFRGRLAGELFF. Variable domain in full (rest from reference TRBV11-2 and TRBJ2-2): EAGVAQSPRYKIIEKRQSVAFWCNPISGHATLYWYQQILGQGPKLLIQFQNNGVVDDSQLPKDRFSAERLKGVDSTLKIQPAKLEDSAVYLCASSWVFRGRLAGELFFGEGSRLTVL.

This clonotype was detected many times. The rearrangement joins TRBV20-1 to TRBJ1-1; D not certain. Germline V CDR1 and CDR2: DFQATT, SNEGSKA (reference sequence). V gave up 0 bases and J gave up 1 base, with 6 bases separating them. CDR3 size: 13 residues. The CDR3 sequence is CSARDPRNTEAFF. CDR3 nucleotide sequence: TGCAGTGCTAGAGATCCCAGGAACACTGAAGCTTTCTTT.

The chain carries TRBV10-3 and TRBJ2-1, with D perhaps matching TRBD1 or TRBD2 (7 bases each). The germline gives CDR1 ENHRY, CDR2 SYGVKD. The CDR3 covers 16 residues. Trimming shortened V by 6 bases and J by 6 bases, and 21 bases separated the two germline ends. The CDR3 bases are TGTGCCATCAGCGCAGGGGGGGCATCGGTTGTCAATGAGCAGTTCTTC. As protein: CAISAGGASVVNEQFF.

This clonotype was found many times. This chain joins TRBV28 and TRBJ2-4; 10 nucleotides agree with TRBD2. J was trimmed by 0 bases and V by 6 bases; bases with no gene match: 20. Germline V gene data show CDR1 as MDHEN and CDR2 as SYDVKM. The CDR3 loop spans 21 amino acids. CDR3 nucleotide sequence: TGTGCCAGCAGACCAAGGGGCGCTAGCGGGAGAAGGTTTTTAGCCAAAAACATTCAGTACTTC. Translating gives CASRPRGASGRRFLAKNIQYF.

The genes are TRBV15 and TRBJ2-7; D remains unclear. V dropped 3 bases and J dropped 5 bases, with 17 bases sitting between them. CDR1 LNHNV and CDR2 YYDKDF come from the germline V gene (reference sequence). This CDR3 is built from 15 residues. This CDR3 is CATSRDLTGAHEQYF. In nucleotides, the CDR3 is TGTGCCACCAGCAGGGACCTTACGGGCGCCCACGAGCAGTACTTC.

At least ten counts were recorded for this clonotype. This chain uses TRBV11-2 with TRBJ2-5, with D unresolved. The germline V gene has CDR1 SGHAT and CDR2 FQNNGV. The CDR3 spans 14 residues. Trimming removed 0 bases from V and 9 bases from J, with 14 bases in between. CDR3: CASSLDITAGSQYF. The CDR3 bases are TGTGCCAGCAGCTTAGATATAACTGCTGGTTCCCAGTACTTC. Based on the CDR3 plus reference TRBV11-2 and TRBJ2-5, the full variable domain is EAGVAQSPRYKIIEKRQSVAFWCNPISGHATLYWYQQILGQGPKLLIQFQNNGVVDDSQLPKDRFSAERLKGVDSTLKIQPAKLEDSAVYLCASSLDITAGSQYFGPGTRLLVL.

A note on this clonotype: A much larger clone lies one base from this, so it may be a read error. V gene TRBV15 combines with J gene TRBJ2-4, with unresolved D. The CDR3 contains 19 residues. Trimming shortened V by 0 bases and J by 6 bases, and 24 bases separated the two germline ends. CDR1 is LNHNV, CDR2 YYDKDF, per germline (reference sequence). CDR3 bases: TGTGCCACCAGCAGAGATCGTTTGAGTGAGGCCCAGTCCAGAAACATTCAGTACTTC. Protein: CATSRDRLSEAQSRNIQYF.

This clonotype appeared many times. The gene calls are TRBV20-1 and TRBJ2-2, with 8 positions matching TRBD2. This CDR3 comprises 17 residues. Germline CDR1 reads DFQATT; CDR2 reads SNEGSKA (reference sequence). The trim removed 7 bases at V and 6 bases at J, leaving 19 bases unmatched. The CDR3 nucleotides read TGCAGTGTACTAGCGGTTGATCATGCAGGTTCCTCCGGGGAGCTGTTTTTT. It is translated as CSVLAVDHAGSSGELFF.

V usage is TRBV30 and J usage is TRBJ2-7; unclear D gene. The J call is doubtful: the DNA matches TRBJ2-3 better. The CDR3 has 16 residues. Germline assignment: CDR1 GTSNPN and CDR2 SVGIG (reference sequence). The CDR3 loop reads CAWSVKKASGPDTQYF. The CDR3 nucleotides read TGTGCCTGGAGTGTAAAAAAGGCTAGTGGCCCAGATACGCAGTATTTT.

The chain couples TRBV7-2 to TRBJ2-1; D not certain. The CDR3 is 12 residues long. Germline CDR1 SGHTA, CDR2 FQGNSA. V lost 1 base and J 7 bases, leaving 5 bases between the germline ends. The CDR3 is CASSLEGNEQFF. The CDR3 region has the DNA TGTGCCAGCAGCTTAGAAGGGAATGAGCAGTTCTTC. Full variable domain (missing parts from reference TRBV7-2 and TRBJ2-1): GAGVSQSPSNKVTEKGKDVELRCDPISGHTALYWYRQSLGQGLEFLIYFQGNSAPDKSGLPSDRFSAERTGGSVSTLTIQRTQQEDSAVYLCASSLEGNEQFFGPGTRLTVL.

Ten or more counts support this clonotype. DNA of the CDR3: TGTGCCAGCAGCAGCATGGGACAGGGAGACGAGACCCAGTACTTC. It yields the protein CASSSMGQGDETQYF. The chain links TRBV7-9 to TRBJ2-5; 9 positions match TRBD1. V shed 5 bases, J shed 5 bases, and the junction held 9 bases outside the gene matches. This CDR3 region has 15 residues. Germline CDR1 reads SEHNR; CDR2 reads FQNEAQ (reference sequence).

This clonotype occurred a few times. The chain is built from TRBV29-1 and TRBJ2-5; no definite D call. The CDR3 runs 13 residues. V was shortened by 0 bases and J by 4 bases, with 9 bases between the two germline ends. Germline loops: CDR1 SQVTM, CDR2 ANQGSEA. DNA of the CDR3: TGCAGCGTTGAAGATCGAGGAGTAGAGACCCAGTACTTC. It specifies CSVEDRGVETQYF.

The V and J genes are TRBV7-2 and TRBJ2-2, with 8 bases lining up with TRBD1. The CDR3 covers 17 residues. The V segment lost 6 bases and the J segment 3 bases; nucleotides outside the gene matches: 12. CDR1 and CDR2 from the germline V gene are SGHTA and FQGNSA. The CDR3 DNA reads as TGTGCCAGCAGACCAGGGGGCAGGGGATATTACACCGGGGAGCTGTTTTTT. It is translated as CASRPGGRGYYTGELFF.

At least ten counts were recorded for this clonotype. The genes are TRBV6-2 or TRBV6-3 and TRBJ1-1; D may be TRBD1 (5 bases). V was cut by 0 bases and J by 0 bases, with 8 bases left in between. This CDR3 is built from 15 residues. Germline assignment: CDR1 MNHEY and CDR2 SVGEGT. CDR3 nucleotides: TGTGCCAGCAGTTACTCCGGACACCTGAACACTGAAGCTTTCTTT. Protein: CASSYSGHLNTEAFF.

A few counts support this clonotype. The V call is TRBV3-1, the J call TRBJ2-7; TRBD1 is a possible D gene (6 bases). Germline CDR1 LGHDT, CDR2 YNNKEL (reference sequence). This CDR3 spans 15 amino acids. V shed 2 bases and J shed 3 bases, with 14 bases lying between them. The CDR3 nucleotides are TGTGCCAGCAGCCAATCGCACAGGGCTTACTACGAGCAGTACTTC. This encodes CASSQSHRAYYEQYF.